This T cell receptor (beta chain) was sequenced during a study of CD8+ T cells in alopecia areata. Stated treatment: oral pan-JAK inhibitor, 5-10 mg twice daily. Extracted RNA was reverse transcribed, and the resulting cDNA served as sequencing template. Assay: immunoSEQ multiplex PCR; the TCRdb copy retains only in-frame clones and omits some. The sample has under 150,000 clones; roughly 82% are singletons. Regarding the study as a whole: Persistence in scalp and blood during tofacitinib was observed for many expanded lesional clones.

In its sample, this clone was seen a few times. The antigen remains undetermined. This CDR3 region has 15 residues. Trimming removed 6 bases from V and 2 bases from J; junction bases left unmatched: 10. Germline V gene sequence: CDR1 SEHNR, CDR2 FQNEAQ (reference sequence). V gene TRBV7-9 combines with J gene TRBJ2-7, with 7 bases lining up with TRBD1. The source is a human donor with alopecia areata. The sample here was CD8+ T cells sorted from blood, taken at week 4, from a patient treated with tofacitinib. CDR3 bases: TGTGCCAGCAGTTCTGGACAGGAGTTCCCCTACGAGCAGTACTTC. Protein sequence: CASSSGQEFPYEQYF.